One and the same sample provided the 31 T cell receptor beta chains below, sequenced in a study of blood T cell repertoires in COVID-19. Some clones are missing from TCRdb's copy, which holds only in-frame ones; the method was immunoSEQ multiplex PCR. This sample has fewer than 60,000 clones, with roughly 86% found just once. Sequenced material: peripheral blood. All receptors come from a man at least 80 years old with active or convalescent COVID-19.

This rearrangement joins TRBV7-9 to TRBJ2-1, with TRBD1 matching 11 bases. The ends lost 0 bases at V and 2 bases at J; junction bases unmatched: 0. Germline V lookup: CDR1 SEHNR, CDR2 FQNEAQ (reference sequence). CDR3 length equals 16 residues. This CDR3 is CASSLADRGPYNEQFF. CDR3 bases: TGTGCCAGCAGCTTAGCGGACAGGGGGCCCTACAATGAGCAGTTCTTC.

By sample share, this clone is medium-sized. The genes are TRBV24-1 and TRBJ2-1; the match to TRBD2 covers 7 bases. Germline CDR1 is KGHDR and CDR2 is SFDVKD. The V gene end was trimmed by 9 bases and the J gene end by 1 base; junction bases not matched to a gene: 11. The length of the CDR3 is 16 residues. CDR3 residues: CATAPRSGASYNEQFF. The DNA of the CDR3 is TGTGCCACCGCACCGAGAAGCGGGGCTTCCTACAATGAGCAGTTCTTC.

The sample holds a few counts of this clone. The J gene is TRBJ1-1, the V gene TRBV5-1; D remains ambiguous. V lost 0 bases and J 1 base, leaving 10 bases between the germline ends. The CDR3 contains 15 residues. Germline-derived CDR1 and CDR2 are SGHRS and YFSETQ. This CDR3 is CASSLAWSQNTEAFF. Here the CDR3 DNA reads TGCGCCAGCAGCTTGGCCTGGTCACAGAACACTGAAGCTTTCTTT. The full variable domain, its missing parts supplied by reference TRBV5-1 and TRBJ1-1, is KAGVTQTPRYLIKTRGQQVTLSCSPISGHRSVSWYQQTPGQGLQFLFEYFSETQRNKGNFPGRFSGRQFSNSRSEMNVSTLELGDSALYLCASSLAWSQNTEAFFGQGTRLTVV.

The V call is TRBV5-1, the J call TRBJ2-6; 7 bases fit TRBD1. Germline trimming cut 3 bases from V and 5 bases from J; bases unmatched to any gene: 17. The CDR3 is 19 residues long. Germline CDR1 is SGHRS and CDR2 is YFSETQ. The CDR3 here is CASSSDLVQGKNRANVLTF. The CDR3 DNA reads TGCGCCAGCAGCTCGGACTTAGTACAGGGGAAGAATCGGGCCAACGTCCTGACTTTC.

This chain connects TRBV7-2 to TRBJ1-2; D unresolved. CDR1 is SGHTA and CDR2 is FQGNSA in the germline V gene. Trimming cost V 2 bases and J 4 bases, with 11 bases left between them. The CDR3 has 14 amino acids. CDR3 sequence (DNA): TGTGCCAGCAGCTTAAGTCTACAGTCCTATGGCTACACCTTC. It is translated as CASSLSLQSYGYTF. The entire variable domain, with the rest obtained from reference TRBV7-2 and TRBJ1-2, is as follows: GAGVSQSPSNKVTEKGKDVELRCDPISGHTALYWYRQSLGQGLEFLIYFQGNSAPDKSGLPSDRFSAERTGGSVSTLTIQRTQQEDSAVYLCASSLSLQSYGYTFGSGTRLTVV.

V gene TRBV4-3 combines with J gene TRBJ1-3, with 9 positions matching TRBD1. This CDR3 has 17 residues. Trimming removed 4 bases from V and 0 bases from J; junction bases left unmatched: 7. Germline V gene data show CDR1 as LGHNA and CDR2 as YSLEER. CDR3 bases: TGCGCCAGCAGCCCCCAAACAGGGGGCGGCTCTGGAAACACCATATATTTT. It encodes CASSPQTGGGSGNTIYF.

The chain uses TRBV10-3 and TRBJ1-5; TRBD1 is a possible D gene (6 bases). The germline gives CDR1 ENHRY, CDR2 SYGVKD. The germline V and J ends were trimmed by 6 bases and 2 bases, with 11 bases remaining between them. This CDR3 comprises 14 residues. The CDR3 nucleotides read TGTGCCATCAGACAGGGTAGGGGCAATCAGCCCCAGCATTTT. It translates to CAIRQGRGNQPQHF.

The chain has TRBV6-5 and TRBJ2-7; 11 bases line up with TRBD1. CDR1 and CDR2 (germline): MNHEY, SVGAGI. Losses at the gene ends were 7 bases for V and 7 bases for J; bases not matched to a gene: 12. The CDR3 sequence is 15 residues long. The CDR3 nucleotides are TGTGCCAGCACCGACGGAGGACAGGGGGCGGGGGAGCAGTACTTC. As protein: CASTDGGQGAGEQYF.

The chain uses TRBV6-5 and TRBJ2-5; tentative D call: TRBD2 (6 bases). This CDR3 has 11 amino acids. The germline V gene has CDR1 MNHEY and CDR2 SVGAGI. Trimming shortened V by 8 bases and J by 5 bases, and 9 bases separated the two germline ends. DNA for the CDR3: TGTGCCAGCGGACTAAGGGAGACCCAGTACTTC. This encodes CASGLRETQYF.

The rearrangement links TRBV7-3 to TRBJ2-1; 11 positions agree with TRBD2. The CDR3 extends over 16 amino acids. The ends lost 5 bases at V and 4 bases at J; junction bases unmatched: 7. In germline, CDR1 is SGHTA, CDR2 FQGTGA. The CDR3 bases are TGTGCCAGCAGCCGCCCCGCTAGCGGGGGGTACAATGAGCAGTTCTTC. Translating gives CASSRPASGGYNEQFF.

Here the CDR3 reads CASTVLAGGHNEQFF. The CDR3 nucleotides read TGTGCCAGCACCGTCCTAGCGGGAGGTCACAATGAGCAGTTCTTC. The V gene is TRBV9, the J gene TRBJ2-1; 11 bases align to TRBD2. The V segment lost 6 bases and the J segment 5 bases; nucleotides outside the gene matches: 7. This CDR3 region has 15 residues. Germline V CDR1 and CDR2: SGDLS, YYNGEE. Supplemented by reference TRBV9 and TRBJ2-1, the full variable domain reads DSGVTQTPKHLITATGQRVTLRCSPRSGDLSVYWYQQSLDQGLQFLIQYYNGEERAKGNILERFSAQQFPDLHSELNLSSLELGDSALYFCASTVLAGGHNEQFFGPGTRLTVL.

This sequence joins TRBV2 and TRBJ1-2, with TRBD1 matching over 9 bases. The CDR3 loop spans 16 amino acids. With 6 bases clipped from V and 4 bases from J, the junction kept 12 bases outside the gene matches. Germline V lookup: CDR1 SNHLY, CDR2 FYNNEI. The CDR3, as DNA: TGTGCCAGCAGCCCCACCCGGACAGGGGATGGCTATGGCTACACCTTC. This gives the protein CASSPTRTGDGYGYTF.

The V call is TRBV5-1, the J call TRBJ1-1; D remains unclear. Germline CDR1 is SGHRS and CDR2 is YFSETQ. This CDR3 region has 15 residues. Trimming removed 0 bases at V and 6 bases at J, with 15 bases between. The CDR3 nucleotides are TGCGCCAGCAGCTTGGGGGAGGGTCTTCACTCTGAAGCTTTCTTT. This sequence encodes CASSLGEGLHSEAFF. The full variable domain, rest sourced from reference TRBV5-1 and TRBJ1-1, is KAGVTQTPRYLIKTRGQQVTLSCSPISGHRSVSWYQQTPGQGLQFLFEYFSETQRNKGNFPGRFSGRQFSNSRSEMNVSTLELGDSALYLCASSLGEGLHSEAFFGQGTRLTVV.

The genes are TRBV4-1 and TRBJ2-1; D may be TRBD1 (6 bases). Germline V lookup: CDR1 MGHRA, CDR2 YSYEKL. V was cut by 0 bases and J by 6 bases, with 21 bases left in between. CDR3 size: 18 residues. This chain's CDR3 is CASSQDWTQGIRGNEQFF. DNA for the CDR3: TGCGCCAGCAGCCAAGATTGGACCCAGGGGATAAGGGGCAATGAGCAGTTCTTC.

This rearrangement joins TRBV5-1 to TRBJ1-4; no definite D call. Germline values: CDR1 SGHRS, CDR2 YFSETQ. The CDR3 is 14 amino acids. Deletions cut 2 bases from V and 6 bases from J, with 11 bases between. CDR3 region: CASSFQGLDEKLFF. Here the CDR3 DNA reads TGCGCCAGCAGCTTCCAAGGACTTGATGAAAAACTGTTTTTT.

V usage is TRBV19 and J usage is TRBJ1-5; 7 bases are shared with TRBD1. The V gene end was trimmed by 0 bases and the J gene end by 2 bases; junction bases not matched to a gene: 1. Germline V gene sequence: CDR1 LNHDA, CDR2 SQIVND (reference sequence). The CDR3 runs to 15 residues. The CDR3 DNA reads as TGTGCCAGTAGTATAGACAGGGGGGGCAATCAGCCCCAGCATTTT. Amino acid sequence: CASSIDRGGNQPQHF.

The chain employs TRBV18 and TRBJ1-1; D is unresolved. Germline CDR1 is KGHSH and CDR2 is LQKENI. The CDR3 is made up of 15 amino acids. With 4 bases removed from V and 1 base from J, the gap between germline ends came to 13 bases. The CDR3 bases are TGTGCCAGCTCACTGGAACTCCCGGGGAACACTGAAGCTTTCTTT. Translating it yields CASSLELPGNTEAFF.

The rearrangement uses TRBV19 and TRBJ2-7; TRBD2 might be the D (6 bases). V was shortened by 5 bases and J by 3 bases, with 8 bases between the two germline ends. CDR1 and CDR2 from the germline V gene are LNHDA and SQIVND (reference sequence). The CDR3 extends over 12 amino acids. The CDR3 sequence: CASSRRDYEQYF. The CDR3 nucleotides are TGTGCCAGTAGTCGGCGGGACTACGAGCAGTACTTC.

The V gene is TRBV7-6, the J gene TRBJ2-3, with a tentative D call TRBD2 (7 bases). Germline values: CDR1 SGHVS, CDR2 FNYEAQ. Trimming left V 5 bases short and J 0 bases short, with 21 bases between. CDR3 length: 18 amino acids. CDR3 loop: CASSPIVARGPSTDTQYF. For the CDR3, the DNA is TGTGCCAGCAGCCCTATTGTGGCGCGGGGGCCTAGCACAGATACGCAGTATTTT. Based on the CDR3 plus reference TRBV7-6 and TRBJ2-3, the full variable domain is GAGVSQSPRYKVTKRGQDVALRCDPISGHVSLYWYRQALGQGPEFLTYFNYEAQQDKSGLPNDRFSAERPEGSISTLTIQRTEQRDSAMYRCASSPIVARGPSTDTQYFGPGTRLTVL.

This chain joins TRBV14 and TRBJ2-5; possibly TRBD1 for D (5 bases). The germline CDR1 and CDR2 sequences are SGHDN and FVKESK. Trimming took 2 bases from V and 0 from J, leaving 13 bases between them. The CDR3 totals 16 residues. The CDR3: CASSQLGAGYQETQYF. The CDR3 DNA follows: TGTGCCAGCAGCCAACTAGGGGCCGGGTACCAAGAGACCCAGTACTTC.

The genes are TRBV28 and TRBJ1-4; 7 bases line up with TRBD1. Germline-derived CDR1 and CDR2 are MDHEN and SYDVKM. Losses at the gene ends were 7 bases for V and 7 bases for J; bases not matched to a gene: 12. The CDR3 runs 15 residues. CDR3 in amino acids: CASIHSLGTVEKLFF. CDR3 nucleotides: TGTGCCAGCATTCACAGCCTCGGGACAGTTGAAAAACTGTTTTTT. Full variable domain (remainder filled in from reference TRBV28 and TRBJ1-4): DVKVTQSSRYLVKRTGEKVFLECVQDMDHENMFWYRQDPGLGLRLIYFSYDVKMKEKGDIPEGYSVSREKKERFSLILESASTNQTSMYLCASIHSLGTVEKLFFGSGTQLSVL.

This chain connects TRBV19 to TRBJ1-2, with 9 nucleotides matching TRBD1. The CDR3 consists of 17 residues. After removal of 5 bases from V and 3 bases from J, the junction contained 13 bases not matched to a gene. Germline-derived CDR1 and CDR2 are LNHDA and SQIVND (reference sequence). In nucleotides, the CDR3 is TGTGCCAGTAGTGCACCCGGGACAGGGTCGGTCGACTATGGCTACACCTTC. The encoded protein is CASSAPGTGSVDYGYTF.

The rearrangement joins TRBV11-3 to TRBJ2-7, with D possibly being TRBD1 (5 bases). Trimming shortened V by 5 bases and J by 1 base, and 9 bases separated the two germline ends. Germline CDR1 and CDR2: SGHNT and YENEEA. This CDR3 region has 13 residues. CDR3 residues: CASSLDTSYEQYF. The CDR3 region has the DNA TGTGCCAGCAGCCTGGACACTTCCTACGAGCAGTACTTC. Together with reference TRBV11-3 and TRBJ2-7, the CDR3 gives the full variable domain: EAGVVQSPRYKIIEKKQPVAFWCNPISGHNTLYWYLQNLGQGPELLIRYENEEAVDDSQLPKDRFSAERLKGVDSTLKIQPAELGDSAVYLCASSLDTSYEQYFGPGTRLTVT.

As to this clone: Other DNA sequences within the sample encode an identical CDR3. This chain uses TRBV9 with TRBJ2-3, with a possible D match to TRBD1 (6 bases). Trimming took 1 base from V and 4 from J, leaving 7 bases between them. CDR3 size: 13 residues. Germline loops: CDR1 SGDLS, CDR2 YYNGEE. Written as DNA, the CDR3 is TGTGCCAGCAGCGTAACAGGGTCAGATACGCAGTATTTT. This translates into CASSVTGSDTQYF.

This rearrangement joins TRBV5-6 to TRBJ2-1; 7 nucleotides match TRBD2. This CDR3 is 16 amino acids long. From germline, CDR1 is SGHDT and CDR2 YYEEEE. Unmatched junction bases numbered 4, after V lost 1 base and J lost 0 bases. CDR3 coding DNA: TGTGCCAGCAGCTTGAACGGCGGGAGCTCCTACAATGAGCAGTTCTTC. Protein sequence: CASSLNGGSSYNEQFF.

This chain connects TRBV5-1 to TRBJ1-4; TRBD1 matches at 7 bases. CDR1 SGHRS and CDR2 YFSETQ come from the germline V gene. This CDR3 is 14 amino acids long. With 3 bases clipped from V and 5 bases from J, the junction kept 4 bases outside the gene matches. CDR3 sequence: CASSSTGNNEKLFF. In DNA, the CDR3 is TGCGCCAGCAGCTCGACAGGGAACAATGAAAAACTGTTTTTT. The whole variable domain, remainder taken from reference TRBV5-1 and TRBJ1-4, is KAGVTQTPRYLIKTRGQQVTLSCSPISGHRSVSWYQQTPGQGLQFLFEYFSETQRNKGNFPGRFSGRQFSNSRSEMNVSTLELGDSALYLCASSSTGNNEKLFFGSGTQLSVL.

CDR3 DNA sequence: TGTGCCAGCAGCTTAGTGCTACAGTACTATAATTCACCCCTCCACTTT. This translates into CASSLVLQYYNSPLHF. The V gene is TRBV11-2, the J gene TRBJ1-6; D call uncertain. Per germline, CDR1 SGHAT and CDR2 FQNNGV. CDR3 length: 16 amino acids. The V end was cut by 1 base, the J end by 3 bases, with 10 bases between.

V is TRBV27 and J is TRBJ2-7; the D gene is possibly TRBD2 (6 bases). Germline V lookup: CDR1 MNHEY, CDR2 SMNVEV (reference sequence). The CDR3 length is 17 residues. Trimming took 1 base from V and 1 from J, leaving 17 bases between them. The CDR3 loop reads CASSLFPGAGHSYEQYF. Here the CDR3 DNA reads TGTGCCAGCAGTTTATTTCCAGGAGCGGGCCATTCCTACGAGCAGTACTTC.

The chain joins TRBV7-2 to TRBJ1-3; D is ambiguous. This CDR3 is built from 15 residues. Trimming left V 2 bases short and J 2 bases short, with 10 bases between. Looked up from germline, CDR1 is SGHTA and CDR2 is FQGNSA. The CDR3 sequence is CASSLSLRAGNTIYF. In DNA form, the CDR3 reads TGTGCCAGCAGCTTATCGCTGAGGGCTGGAAACACCATATATTTT.

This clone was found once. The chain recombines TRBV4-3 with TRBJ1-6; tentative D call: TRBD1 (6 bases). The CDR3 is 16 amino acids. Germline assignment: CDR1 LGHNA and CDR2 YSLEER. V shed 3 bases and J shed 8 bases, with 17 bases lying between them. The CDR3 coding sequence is TGCGCCAGCAGCCAGTCCCAGATAGGGGGTGATTCACCCCTCCACTTT. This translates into CASSQSQIGGDSPLHF.

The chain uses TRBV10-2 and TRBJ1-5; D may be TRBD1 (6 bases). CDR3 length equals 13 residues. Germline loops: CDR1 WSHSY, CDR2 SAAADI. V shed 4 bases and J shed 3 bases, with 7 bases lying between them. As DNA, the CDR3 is TGCGCCAGCAGTGGGACAGCCAATCAGCCCCAGCATTTT. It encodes CASSGTANQPQHF.